Ten or more counts support the clone carrying this T cell receptor (beta chain). V lost 1 base and J 7 bases, leaving 29 bases between the germline ends. Looked up from germline, CDR1 is SGDLS and CDR2 is YYNGEE. The CDR3 extends over 19 amino acids. The data derive from a study of patients and donors after allogeneic stem cell transplantation. A single record per CDR3 protein comes from TCRdb applying MiXCR to the RT-PCR reads. The sample has tens of thousands of distinct CDR3 sequences; 10% to 15% are singletons. The V and J genes are TRBV9 and TRBJ1-2, with a possible D match to TRBD1 (6 bases). The receptor was derived from a human donor who was either an allogeneic HSCT recipient or a stem cell or donor lymphocyte infusion donor (not recorded which). It is not recorded whose cells these are; they may come from a transplant donor. The specimen was blood, either unsorted or a sorted T cell fraction (not recorded which). CDR3 in DNA: TGTGCCAGCAGCGTAAACACCCGTCACGCCCCGGGGGCCGGCCGTGGCTACACCTTC. As protein: CASSVNTRHAPGAGRGYTF. The full variable domain, its missing parts supplied by reference TRBV9 and TRBJ1-2, is DSGVTQTPKHLITATGQRVTLRCSPRSGDLSVYWYQQSLDQGLQFLIQYYNGEERAKGNILERFSAQQFPDLHSELNLSSLELGDSALYFCASSVNTRHAPGAGRGYTFGSGTRLTVV.